This T cell receptor beta chain appears in the sequencing data of a study of blood T cell repertoires in COVID-19. At the level of the study: Sites in the United States, Italy and Spain provided acute and convalescent COVID-19 samples.

Authors' methods: Amplification with reference gene primers provided the estimates of nucleated cell counts. Using immunoSEQ multiplex PCR, the repertoire was profiled, and TCRdb retains in-frame clones only, with some absent. From that table come the V and J calls and clone size; the DNA was used to work out D and trimming. The sample includes under 50,000 clones, about 88% of them seen just once. This clone was seen only once. J was trimmed by 8 bases and V by 5 bases; bases with no gene match: 15. Germline V gene lookup returns CDR1 MNHEY and CDR2 SMNVEV (reference sequence). The CDR3 is 18 residues long.

The sample consisted of peripheral blood. The TCR was taken from a man in his sixties or seventies with active COVID-19. This chain uses TRBV27 with TRBJ2-3, with TRBD2 matching over 14 bases. Here the CDR3 DNA reads TGTGCCAGCAGTGTTCCGGGACTAGCGGGAGCGGCGGGGGGTACGCAGTATTTT. It specifies CASSVPGLAGAAGGTQYF.